A single sample gave rise to the 4 T cell receptor beta chains below, sequenced in a study of control samples from healthy donors and cancer patients. Only in-frame clones appear in the TCRdb table, and some are missing; sequencing was by immunoSEQ multiplex PCR. Here the sample spans about 55,000 clones, 88% being singletons. Sequenced material: blood. The receptors come from a man in his fifties in good health.

The chain carries TRBV14 and TRBJ2-1; 10 nucleotides agree with TRBD2. The CDR3 is 17 amino acids. The germline V gene encodes CDR1 SGHDN and CDR2 FVKESK. Trimming removed 4 bases from V and 1 base from J; junction bases left unmatched: 7. For the CDR3, the DNA is TGTGCCAGCAGCCTATTAGGACTAGCGGATTCCTACAATGAGCAGTTCTTC. Amino acids: CASSLLGLADSYNEQFF.

This clone has just one count. The V and J genes are TRBV24-1 and TRBJ2-5, with D possibly TRBD2 on 6 matching bases. The V end lost 12 bases, the J end lost 4 bases, and 11 bases lay between the germline ends. The CDR3 covers 11 residues. The germline V gene encodes CDR1 KGHDR and CDR2 SFDVKD. The DNA of the CDR3 is TGTGCCGCGGGACTGGCAGAGACCCAGTACTTC. It codes for CAAGLAETQYF.

This clone showed up just a few times. V and J are TRBV7-9 and TRBJ2-2; TRBD2 agrees at 8 bases. The CDR3 length is 17 residues. V lost 8 bases, J lost 4 bases, and 15 bases stayed unmatched. Germline lookup yields CDR1 SEHNR and CDR2 FQNEAQ (reference sequence). CDR3 region: CASLTGSGGPSTGELFF. Written as DNA, the CDR3 is TGTGCCAGCCTTACTGGTTCGGGAGGGCCTAGCACCGGGGAGCTGTTTTTT.

V and J are TRBV9 and TRBJ2-7, with 7 bases matching TRBD2. Germline V gene sequence: CDR1 SGDLS, CDR2 YYNGEE. The V segment lost 3 bases and the J segment 2 bases; nucleotides outside the gene matches: 5. The length of the CDR3 is 14 residues. This chain's CDR3 is CASSASGTTYEQYF. The CDR3 DNA reads TGTGCCAGCAGCGCGTCCGGGACTACCTACGAGCAGTACTTC.